This section outlines one T cell receptor (beta chain) sequence together with its context. What it binds is not known. The data were obtained in a study of blood T cells in healthy people across ages. Next came a second PCR, run for about 7 to 12 cycles, which used a sample-barcoded 5' primer along with a J-beta primer mix. Through a template-switch adaptor with 12 random nucleotides, each cDNA molecule received a tag. Via MiXCR, TCRdb re-called the 5' RACE reads, giving one row per CDR3 protein. The table shows about 670,000 distinct CDR3 sequences, with about 43% occurring only once. The study, taken as a whole, reports: Expanded clonotype shifts may have been confounded, as the donors had an unknown CMV status.

The CDR3 covers 13 residues. The germline gives CDR1 DFQATT, CDR2 SNEGSKA (reference sequence). V gave up 5 bases and J gave up 3 bases; unmatched junction bases: 6. The V and J genes are TRBV20-1 and TRBJ1-2; 7 bases match TRBD1. Sequenced input: blood. The sequence was collected from an older man in good health. The CDR3 reads CSAPRQGDYGYTF. CDR3 nucleotide sequence: TGCAGTGCTCCGAGACAGGGAGACTATGGCTACACCTTC.